One sample yielded the 6 T cell receptor beta chains listed below, sequenced in a study of blood T cell repertoires in COVID-19 (dated by TCRdb to the early 2020s). The library came from the immunoSEQ multiplex PCR assay. The immuneACCESS repertoire file appears here via TCRdb, limited to in-frame rearrangements. These files lack a portion of the clones; in checked studies, under half of the deficit traces to unresolved V genes, and the cause of the others is not known. The sample table contains 150,000 to 200,000 clones; only one count was recorded for about 91% of them. Of the sample, less than 0.85% falls within the top ten clones. Sequenced material: PBMCs or T cells enriched from blood (not recorded which). Receptors were obtained from a woman between 18 and 29 years old who had recovered from COVID-19.

The V gene is TRBV11-2, the J gene TRBJ1-1; D remains ambiguous. The germline V gene encodes CDR1 SGHAT and CDR2 FQNNGV. CDR3 length equals 15 residues. V lost 1 base and J 5 bases, leaving 14 bases between the germline ends. CDR3 bases: TGTGCCAGCAGCTTAGTGCCGGGATTCGTTACTGAAGCTTTCTTT. The encoded protein is CASSLVPGFVTEAFF.

The chain joins TRBV30 to TRBJ2-6; D not resolved. Germline-derived CDR1 and CDR2 are GTSNPN and SVGIG (reference sequence). The CDR3 is 16 amino acids. V lost 6 bases to trimming and J lost 0 bases, with 15 bases between them. CDR3 coding DNA: TGTGCCTGCACCATGCTCCAGGTCTCTGGGGCCAACGTCCTGACTTTC. It translates to CACTMLQVSGANVLTF.

This chain joins TRBV19 and TRBJ1-4; maybe TRBD1 (6 bases). Trimming shortened V by 6 bases and J by 3 bases, and 14 bases separated the two germline ends. Germline V gives CDR1 LNHDA, CDR2 SQIVND (reference sequence). CDR3 length equals 15 residues. CDR3 coding DNA: TGTGCCAGTAGACCGACGACAGGACCTAATGAAAAACTGTTTTTT. This translates into CASRPTTGPNEKLFF.

This clone was picked up a small number of times. The J gene is TRBJ2-1, the V gene TRBV27, with 9 bases that match TRBD2. CDR1 is MNHEY and CDR2 is SMNVEV in the germline V gene (reference sequence). The CDR3 runs 13 residues. Trimming removed 2 bases from V and 10 bases from J; junction bases left unmatched: 3. CDR3 bases: TGTGCCAGCAGTTTACTAGCGGGATGGGAGCAGTTCTTC. This gives the protein CASSLLAGWEQFF.

The J gene is TRBJ1-1, the V gene TRBV4-2; D not certain. Germline CDR1 and CDR2: LGHNA and YNFKEQ. Trimming removed 4 bases at V and 0 bases at J, with 12 bases between. This CDR3 has 15 residues. Written as DNA, the CDR3 is TGTGCCAGCAGCCTATTGACATCCATGAACACTGAAGCTTTCTTT. It encodes CASSLLTSMNTEAFF.

This sequence joins TRBV25-1 and TRBJ2-3, with D unclear. This CDR3 has 13 residues. The ends were cut back, 2 bases at V and 2 bases at J, with 5 bases in the middle. Germline V gene lookup returns CDR1 MGHDK and CDR2 SYGVNS. CDR3 sequence (DNA): TGTGCCAGCAGTGAACAGAACACAGATACGCAGTATTTT. This translates into CASSEQNTDTQYF.